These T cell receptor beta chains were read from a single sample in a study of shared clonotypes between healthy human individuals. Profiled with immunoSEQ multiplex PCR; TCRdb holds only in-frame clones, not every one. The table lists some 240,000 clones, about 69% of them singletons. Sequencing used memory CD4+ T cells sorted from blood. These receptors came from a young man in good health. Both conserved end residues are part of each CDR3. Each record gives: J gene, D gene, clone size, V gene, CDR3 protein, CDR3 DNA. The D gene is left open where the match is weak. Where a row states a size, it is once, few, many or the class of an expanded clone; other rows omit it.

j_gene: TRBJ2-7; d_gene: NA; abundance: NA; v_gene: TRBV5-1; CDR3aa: CASSPRGVSSYEQYF; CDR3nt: TGCGCCAGCAGCCCCAGGGGTGTTAGCTCCTACGAGCAGTACTTC
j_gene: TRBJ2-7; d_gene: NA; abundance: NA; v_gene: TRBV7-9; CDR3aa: CASSLAGVSYKQYF; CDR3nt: TGTGCCAGCAGCTTAGCTGGGGTGTCCTACAAGCAGTACTTC
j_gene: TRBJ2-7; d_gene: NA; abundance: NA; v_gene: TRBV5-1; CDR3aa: CASSDGSPYEQYF; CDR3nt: TGCGCCAGCAGCGACGGGAGCCCCTACGAGCAGTACTTC
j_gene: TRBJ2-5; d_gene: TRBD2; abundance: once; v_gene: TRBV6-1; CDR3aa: CASVVGLAFETQYF; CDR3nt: TGTGCCAGCGTAGTCGGACTAGCGTTCGAGACCCAGTACTTC
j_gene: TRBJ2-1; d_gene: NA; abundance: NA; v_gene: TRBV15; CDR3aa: CATSTRVTGGSYNEQFF; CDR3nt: TGTGCCACCAGCACCCGAGTGACAGGAGGGTCCTACAATGAGCAGTTCTTC
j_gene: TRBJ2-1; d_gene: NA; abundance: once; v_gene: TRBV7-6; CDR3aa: CASSSAPMSGEQFF; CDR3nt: TGTGCCAGCAGCTCGGCCCCGATGTCCGGTGAGCAGTTCTTC
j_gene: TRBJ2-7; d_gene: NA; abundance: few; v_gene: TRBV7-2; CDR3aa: CASSLERLLGKWQYF; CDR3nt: TGTGCCAGCAGCCTGGAGAGGCTCCTGGGGAAGTGGCAGTACTTC
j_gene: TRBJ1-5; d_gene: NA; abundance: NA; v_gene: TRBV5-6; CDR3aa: CASSSLGRENEPQHF; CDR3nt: TGTGCCAGCAGTTCTTTGGGGAGGGAGAATGAGCCCCAGCATTTT
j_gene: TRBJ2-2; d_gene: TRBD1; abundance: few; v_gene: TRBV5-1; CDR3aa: CASSSGQANTGELFF; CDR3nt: TGCGCCAGCAGCTCGGGACAGGCTAACACCGGGGAGCTGTTTTTT
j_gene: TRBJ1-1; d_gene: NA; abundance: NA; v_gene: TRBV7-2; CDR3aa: CASSLPIRREAFF; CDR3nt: TGTGCCAGCAGCTTACCCATCCGGAGAGAAGCTTTCTTT
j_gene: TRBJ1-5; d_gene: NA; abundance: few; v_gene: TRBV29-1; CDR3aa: CSVETGLSNQPQHF; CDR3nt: TGCAGCGTGGAGACAGGTTTGAGCAATCAGCCCCAGCATTTT
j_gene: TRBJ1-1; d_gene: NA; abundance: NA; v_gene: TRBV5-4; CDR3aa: CASSLYQVNTEAFF; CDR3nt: TGTGCCAGCAGCTTATATCAGGTGAACACTGAAGCTTTCTTT
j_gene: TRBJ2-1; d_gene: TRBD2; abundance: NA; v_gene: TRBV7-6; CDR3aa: CASSSRTSGEQFF; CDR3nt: TGTGCCAGCAGCAGTAGGACTAGCGGAGAGCAGTTCTTC